The sequence of this T cell receptor (beta chain) was determined in a study of T cells after posttransplantation cyclophosphamide. Germline assignment: CDR1 MGHRA and CDR2 YSYEKL. Deletions cut 0 bases from V and 1 base from J, with 9 bases between. This CDR3 comprises 15 residues. Using immunoSEQ multiplex PCR, the repertoire was profiled, and TCRdb retains in-frame clones only, with some absent. In total the sample includes roughly 49,000 clones, none of them seen once. This clone was detected ten times or more. Its antigen is unidentified. Study observations and caveats: Skin or GI-infiltrating T cells shared few TRB sequences with blood. Recipient CMV seropositivity and CMV reactivation strongly tracked TRB clonality.

Sequencing was carried out using PBMCs. This sequence originates from a man aged 40-50 years in good health, CMV-negative, and a related stem cell transplant donor. The chain recombines TRBV4-1 with TRBJ1-1; D perhaps matches TRBD1 (5 bases). The CDR3 sequence: CASSQDGAGNTEAFF. CDR3 DNA sequence: TGCGCCAGCAGCCAAGATGGGGCAGGGAACACTGAAGCTTTCTTT.